What follows are 13 T cell receptor beta chains derived from one specimen sequenced in a study of T-cell reconstitution after alpha-beta-depleted transplantation in children (dated by TCRdb to the mid-2010s). Library preparation was by PCR. Sequencer: Illumina HiSeq 2500. TCR libraries were prepared with molecular barcoding, using unique molecular identifiers to normalize TCRbeta repertoire quantification. TCRdb trimmed the raw reads at Q25, called clones with MiXCR and kept productive beta chains. One record per CDR3 amino acid sequence lists the most common genes and DNA. The sample table records hundreds of thousands of distinct CDR3 sequences; just under 8.5% of these occur just once. The top ten constitute 5% to 8% of the sample. The treatment or condition label corresponds to: allogeneic hematopoietic cell transplantation with graft depleted of TCRalphabeta T cells and CD19 B cells. Material: PBMCs, mostly from graft donor cells, obtained 180 days after TCRalphabeta/CD19-depleted stem cell transplant. The receptors shown here come from a male patient younger than 18 who had a stem cell transplant for acute lymphoblastic leukemia, so the T cells may come from the graft donor.

This clonotype was counted at least ten times. V is TRBV12-3 or TRBV12-4 and J is TRBJ2-7, with 10 bases lining up with TRBD2. The J segment lost 0 bases and the V segment lost 1 base, leaving 6 bases of the junction unmatched. The CDR3 has 17 amino acids. In DNA, the CDR3 is TGTGCCAGCAGTTTAGGGGTTAGCGGGGGGAGCTCCTACGAGCAGTACTTC. This gives the protein CASSLGVSGGSSYEQYF.

The chain links TRBV24-1 to TRBJ2-7, with 7 nucleotides matching TRBD1. CDR3 length equals 16 residues. The V gene end was trimmed by 0 bases and the J gene end by 3 bases; junction bases not matched to a gene: 7. The germline V gene encodes CDR1 KGHDR and CDR2 SFDVKD. CDR3 in DNA: TGTGCCACCAGTGATTTGGCCGGGACAGAGAGCTACGAGCAGTACTTC. Translated, it gives CATSDLAGTESYEQYF.

The table lists this clonotype with many counts. Here the CDR3 reads CASSLTSGGGNEQFF. The CDR3 nucleotides read TGTGCCAGCAGCTTGACTAGCGGGGGTGGAAATGAGCAGTTCTTC. V gene TRBV7-2 combines with J gene TRBJ2-1; TRBD2 matches 12 bases. J gave up 7 bases and V 3 bases, and 4 bases lay outside the gene matches. The germline V gene encodes CDR1 SGHTA and CDR2 FQGNSA. This CDR3 spans 15 amino acids.

This clonotype came up a few times. This rearrangement joins TRBV19 to TRBJ2-1, with D uncertain. The germline V gene encodes CDR1 LNHDA and CDR2 SQIVND (reference sequence). Deletions cut 8 bases from V and 6 bases from J, with 17 bases between. The CDR3 sequence is 14 residues long. The CDR3 protein is CASSSPFWGNEQFF. The CDR3 region has the DNA TGTGCCAGTTCCTCGCCATTTTGGGGCAATGAGCAGTTCTTC. Complete variable domain (other parts from reference TRBV19 and TRBJ2-1): DGGITQSPKYLFRKEGQNVTLSCEQNLNHDAMYWYRQDPGQGLRLIYYSQIVNDFQKGDIAEGYSVSREKKESFPLTVTSAQKNPTAFYLCASSSPFWGNEQFFGPGTRLTVL.

This clonotype was counted many times. V usage is TRBV7-2 and J usage is TRBJ1-5, with no clear D. The germline gives CDR1 SGHTA, CDR2 FQGNSA. This CDR3 contains 14 residues. The germline V and J ends were trimmed by 2 bases and 9 bases, with 14 bases remaining between them. The CDR3 sequence is CASSLQQARAPQHF. The CDR3 bases are TGTGCCAGCAGCTTACAGCAGGCCAGAGCGCCCCAGCATTTT.

This clonotype was recorded many times. The chain is built from TRBV4-1 and TRBJ2-7; the match to TRBD2 covers 8 bases. J gave up 7 bases and V 1 base, and 12 bases lay outside the gene matches. Germline V gives CDR1 MGHRA, CDR2 YSYEKL. The CDR3 runs to 16 residues. This CDR3 is CASSQGPGGAADEQYF. The DNA of the CDR3 is TGCGCCAGCAGCCAAGGCCCCGGGGGGGCGGCGGATGAGCAGTACTTC.

This clonotype was detected ten times or more. This sequence joins TRBV6-2 or TRBV6-3 and TRBJ2-1; no clear D gene. The germline CDR1 and CDR2 sequences are MNHEY and SVGEGT. The CDR3 contains 14 residues. The germline V and J ends were trimmed by 1 base and 4 bases, with 8 bases remaining between them. Here the CDR3 DNA reads TGTGCCAGCAGTTACTTGGCGGATTACAATGAGCAGTTCTTC. Protein sequence: CASSYLADYNEQFF.

The sample holds a few counts of this clonotype. The rearrangement uses TRBV18 and TRBJ2-7, with no clear D. The CDR3 is 15 amino acids. The V gene lost 2 bases and the J gene lost 6 bases, with 17 bases spanning the gap. From germline, CDR1 is KGHSH and CDR2 LQKENI. This chain's CDR3 is CASSPKQRLAAEQYF. CDR3 in DNA: TGTGCCAGCTCACCAAAGCAGCGACTGGCGGCCGAGCAGTACTTC.

Ten or more counts support this clonotype. This sequence joins TRBV2 and TRBJ2-3; 7 bases agree with TRBD1. V shed 6 bases, J shed 0 bases, and the junction held 6 bases outside the gene matches. The CDR3 consists of 15 residues. Germline CDR1 and CDR2: SNHLY and FYNNEI. As DNA, the CDR3 is TGTGCCAGCAGATCACAGGGGATTAGCACAGATACGCAGTATTTT. Translation: CASRSQGISTDTQYF.

Turning to this clonotype: A much larger clone differs from this one at a single base, so this may be a read error. The chain carries TRBV6-2 or TRBV6-3 and TRBJ2-1; D is perhaps TRBD1 (6 bases). Trimming stripped 8 bases from V and 5 bases from J, with 19 bases between. Looked up from germline, CDR1 is MNHEY and CDR2 is SVGEGT. The CDR3 has 15 amino acids. The CDR3 sequence: CASCWPDRPNNEQFF. The CDR3 region has the DNA TGTGCCAGCTGTTGGCCAGACAGGCCAAACAATGAGCAGTTCTTC.

This clonotype turned up a few times. A clone one base away is much larger, so this may be a read error. V usage is TRBV3-2 and J usage is TRBJ2-1; TRBD2, the table's D call, lacks a check against the DNA. TRBV3-2 is a pseudogene locus. CDR3 length: 17 residues. CDR3 sequence (DNA): TGTGCCAGCTGCCAAGCCCAACTAGCGGGAGTGGTCAATGAGCAGTTCTTC. Translating gives CASCQAQLAGVVNEQFF.

This clonotype was counted a few times. This chain uses TRBV5-1 with TRBJ2-7; D might be TRBD1 (6 bases). The CDR3 length is 17 residues. Looked up from germline, CDR1 is SGHRS and CDR2 is YFSETQ. Trimming took off 0 bases at V and 2 bases at J, with 18 bases between the two ends. CDR3 loop: CASSLASKQGSTYEQYF. The CDR3 bases are TGCGCCAGCAGCTTGGCCTCCAAACAGGGTTCCACCTACGAGCAGTACTTC.

This clonotype was counted many times. This rearrangement joins TRBV5-8 to TRBJ1-2; a possible D gene is TRBD1 (6 bases). This CDR3 region has 14 residues. Per germline, CDR1 SGHTS and CDR2 YDEGEE. V lost 4 bases to trimming and J lost 7 bases, with 17 bases between them. CDR3: CASSLYRAAGGYTF. CDR3 nucleotide sequence: TGTGCCAGCAGCCTCTACAGGGCCGCGGGTGGCTACACCTTC.